The 25 T cell receptor beta chains listed next were all sequenced from one sample in a study of response to subunit inactivated influenza vaccine. TCRdb processed the RT-PCR reads anew with MiXCR; each CDR3 protein has one entry. The sample lists about 610,000 distinct CDR3 sequences; approximately 15% were seen once. This specimen was PBMCs from blood, taken about 12 days after vaccination. The receptors here all came from a man aged 50 to 60 who received an inactivated influenza vaccine.

The chain has TRBV7-9 and TRBJ1-1, with D unresolved. The CDR3 is 10 amino acids. Trimming pared 2 bases from V and 11 bases from J, leaving 6 bases between. From germline, CDR1 is SEHNR and CDR2 FQNEAQ (reference sequence). CDR3 DNA sequence: TGTGCCAGCAGCTTAATCGGTGCTTTCTTT. This codes for CASSLIGAFF.

There are a few counts of this clonotype. The chain couples TRBV29-1 to TRBJ2-1; a weak D match, TRBD1 (5 bases). The ends were cut back, 3 bases at V and 5 bases at J, with 5 bases in the middle. Per the germline V gene, CDR1 is SQVTM and CDR2 is ANQGSEA. The CDR3 loop spans 11 amino acids. CDR3 in amino acids: CSVDRDNEQFF. In nucleotides, the CDR3 is TGCAGCGTTGACAGGGACAATGAGCAGTTCTTC.

The chain has TRBV11-2 and TRBJ2-1, with D maybe TRBD1 (6 bases). Germline V lookup: CDR1 SGHAT, CDR2 FQNNGV. The V gene lost 6 bases and the J gene lost 4 bases, with 22 bases spanning the gap. The CDR3 contains 17 residues. The CDR3, as DNA: TGTGCCAGCAGTTCCCGGCAGGGGCCCATCCTATACAATGAGCAGTTCTTC. Its protein is CASSSRQGPILYNEQFF.

In this sample, this clonotype turned up many times. The gene calls are TRBV3-1 and TRBJ2-1, with 13 bases that match TRBD2. Germline V gene lookup returns CDR1 LGHDT and CDR2 YNNKEL (reference sequence). The CDR3 length is 17 residues. With V trimmed by 1 base and J by 4 bases, 4 bases remained unmatched. The CDR3 sequence is CASSQVQLAGGYNEQFF. The CDR3 region has the DNA TGTGCCAGCAGCCAAGTACAACTAGCGGGGGGGTACAATGAGCAGTTCTTC.

This sequence joins TRBV20-1 and TRBJ2-3, with D tentatively TRBD1 (6 bases). Between the trimmed V and J ends, which lost 6 bases and 1 base, there was a span of 14 bases. The CDR3 is 14 amino acids. The germline V gene has CDR1 DFQATT and CDR2 SNEGSKA (reference sequence). The DNA for the CDR3 is TGCAGTGCGGAGGACAACAGGGGCACAGATACGCAGTATTTT. Its protein product is CSAEDNRGTDTQYF.

The rearrangement joins TRBV20-1 to TRBJ2-5; the D call may be TRBD1 or TRBD2 (5 bases each). V was clipped by 6 bases and J by 3 bases, with 17 bases between them. CDR3 length: 14 amino acids. Germline lookup yields CDR1 DFQATT and CDR2 SNEGSKA (reference sequence). The CDR3 coding sequence is TGCAGTGCCCCTGTCGGGGCGGCTAAAGAGACCCAGTACTTC. It yields the protein CSAPVGAAKETQYF.

Only a few counts were recorded for this clonotype. The chain is built from TRBV2 and TRBJ2-1, with a weak D call TRBD2 (5 bases). The CDR3 contains 15 residues. Germline-derived CDR1 and CDR2 are SNHLY and FYNNEI. The V end lost 6 bases, the J end lost 3 bases, and 15 bases lay between the germline ends. The CDR3 loop reads CASRAAPPNYNEQFF. In nucleotides, the CDR3 is TGTGCCAGCAGAGCGGCTCCTCCGAACTACAATGAGCAGTTCTTC.

The chain employs TRBV14 and TRBJ2-7; 8 bases fit TRBD1. V gave up 6 bases and J gave up 4 bases; unmatched junction bases: 5. This CDR3 comprises 13 residues. Germline V gene sequence: CDR1 SGHDN, CDR2 FVKESK. The CDR3 nucleotides read TGTGCCAGCAGGCTAACAGGGGGATACGAGCAGTACTTC. As protein: CASRLTGGYEQYF.

This clonotype has only a few counts. This rearrangement joins TRBV10-3 to TRBJ2-7, with D hard to call. Between the trimmed V and J ends, which lost 10 bases and 5 bases, there was a span of 18 bases. The germline CDR1 and CDR2 sequences are ENHRY and SYGVKD. This CDR3 has 13 amino acids. The CDR3 bases are TGTGCCACCCTCGGTCCGAGACGCGACGAGCAGTACTTC. This translates into CATLGPRRDEQYF.

On this clonotype: A clone one base away is much larger, so this may be a read error. The chain uses TRBV29-1 and TRBJ1-1; D possibly corresponds to TRBD1 (6 bases). The CDR3 sequence is 14 residues long. Germline values: CDR1 SQVTM, CDR2 ANQGSEA. The CDR3: CRVDVGQSNTEAFF. CDR3 in DNA: TGCAGAGTTGACGTTGGACAGTCGAACACTGAAGCTTTCTTT.

This chain links TRBV5-1 with TRBJ2-2; TRBD2 matches 12 bases. CDR1 is SGHRS and CDR2 is YFSETQ in the germline V gene. The ends lost 1 base at V and 2 bases at J; junction bases unmatched: 9. There are 19 residues in the CDR3. CDR3 sequence: CASSLTLLAGGPNTGELFF. The CDR3 DNA reads as TGCGCCAGCAGCTTGACCCTCCTAGCGGGAGGGCCTAACACCGGGGAGCTGTTTTTT.

This clonotype was recorded a few times. The V call is TRBV7-8, the J call TRBJ1-3; a weak D match, TRBD1 (5 bases). Between the trimmed V and J ends, which lost 3 bases and 0 bases, there was a span of 9 bases. In germline, CDR1 is SGHVS, CDR2 FQNEAQ. The length of the CDR3 is 15 residues. The CDR3 loop reads CASSFGDLSGNTIYF. CDR3 in DNA: TGTGCCAGCAGCTTTGGGGACCTCTCTGGAAACACCATATATTTT.

This clonotype showed up just a few times. This chain links TRBV29-1 with TRBJ2-5; D ambiguous. This CDR3 region has 13 residues. CDR1 SQVTM and CDR2 ANQGSEA come from the germline V gene. Trimming stripped 7 bases from V and 5 bases from J, with 17 bases between. This CDR3 reads CSDTRYGQETQYF. The CDR3 DNA follows: TGCAGCGACACACGGTACGGGCAGGAGACCCAGTACTTC.

This chain links TRBV7-8 with TRBJ1-5, with 9 bases matching TRBD1. V shed 7 bases and J 2 bases; nucleotides not matched to a gene: 15. The length of the CDR3 is 18 residues. Germline CDR1 and CDR2: SGHVS and FQNEAQ. The CDR3 reads CASKLTGGGFNGNQPQHF. The CDR3 bases are TGTGCCAGCAAGTTAACAGGGGGCGGATTTAATGGCAATCAGCCCCAGCATTTT.

In its sample, this clonotype was seen many times. The rearrangement uses TRBV28 and TRBJ1-6; possibly TRBD1 for D (5 bases). The CDR3 is made up of 15 amino acids. The germline V gene encodes CDR1 MDHEN and CDR2 SYDVKM. The V gene lost 8 bases and the J gene lost 7 bases, with 18 bases spanning the gap. This CDR3 is CASRSRGLGNSPLHF. DNA for the CDR3: TGTGCCAGCCGTTCAAGGGGCTTGGGGAATTCACCCCTCCACTTT.

This clonotype was seen more than once but under ten times. The V gene is TRBV5-1, the J gene TRBJ1-1; no reliable D call. Germline V gene data show CDR1 as SGHRS and CDR2 as YFSETQ. The CDR3 has 16 amino acids. V was clipped by 0 bases and J by 0 bases, with 12 bases between them. The CDR3 bases are TGCGCCAGCAGCTTGGCCGGCTTACAGTTGAACACTGAAGCTTTCTTT. As protein: CASSLAGLQLNTEAFF. Filled out from reference TRBV5-1 and TRBJ1-1, the complete variable domain reads KAGVTQTPRYLIKTRGQQVTLSCSPISGHRSVSWYQQTPGQGLQFLFEYFSETQRNKGNFPGRFSGRQFSNSRSEMNVSTLELGDSALYLCASSLAGLQLNTEAFFGQGTRLTVV.

Ten or more counts support this clonotype. J is TRBJ2-1 and V is TRBV18; D may be TRBD1 (6 bases). The CDR3 has 15 residues. V was trimmed by 2 bases and J by 0 bases, leaving 8 bases between them. CDR1 is KGHSH and CDR2 is LQKENI in the germline V gene. CDR3 sequence (DNA): TGTGCCAGCTCACCATTGACAGGCTCCTACAATGAGCAGTTCTTC. It codes for CASSPLTGSYNEQFF. The full variable domain, completed using reference TRBV18 and TRBJ2-1, is NAGVMQNPRHLVRRRGQEARLRCSPMKGHSHVYWYRQLPEEGLKFMVYLQKENIIDESGMPKERFSAEFPKEGPSILRIQQVVRGDSAAYFCASSPLTGSYNEQFFGPGTRLTVL.

V and J are TRBV7-2 and TRBJ2-1, with 7 positions matching TRBD1. The CDR3 spans 15 residues. CDR1 is SGHTA and CDR2 is FQGNSA in the germline V gene. V trimming: 5 bases; J trimming: 7 bases; junction bases outside the gene matches: 11. CDR3 amino acids: CASSISGTRGNEQFF. The DNA of the CDR3 is TGTGCCAGCAGCATCTCCGGGACCAGGGGGAATGAGCAGTTCTTC.

V gene TRBV11-2 combines with J gene TRBJ1-4; TRBD1 is a possible D gene (5 bases). Per germline, CDR1 SGHAT and CDR2 FQNNGV. The CDR3 totals 14 residues. Trimming took 3 bases from V and 8 from J, leaving 13 bases between them. The CDR3 DNA follows: TGTGCCAGCAGCTTCAGGGAAGGAGAAGAAAAACTGTTTTTT. It codes for CASSFREGEEKLFF.

The table lists this clonotype with a few counts. The CDR3 region is CASSLNTYEKLFF. In DNA, the CDR3 is TGTGCCAGCAGCTTAAATACTTATGAAAAACTGTTTTTT. V is TRBV7-9 and J is TRBJ1-4; no reliable D call. The CDR3 sequence is 13 residues long. CDR1 SEHNR and CDR2 FQNEAQ come from the germline V gene (reference sequence). The germline V and J ends were trimmed by 2 bases and 6 bases, with 7 bases remaining between them.

Here the CDR3 DNA reads TGCAGTGCTAGGGACAGGGGGCGGAATTCACCCCTCCACTTT. Amino acid sequence: CSARDRGRNSPLHF. This chain joins TRBV20-1 and TRBJ1-6; 11 nucleotides agree with TRBD1. CDR3 length: 14 amino acids. V dropped 3 bases and J dropped 7; count of bases not matched to a gene: 2. Germline values: CDR1 DFQATT, CDR2 SNEGSKA (reference sequence).

V is TRBV27 and J is TRBJ1-6; no clear D. V was cut by 2 bases and J by 9 bases, with 11 bases left in between. This CDR3 contains 14 residues. The germline gives CDR1 MNHEY, CDR2 SMNVEV (reference sequence). The DNA of the CDR3 is TGTGCCAGCAGTTTAAAGCCAGTGGGTTCACCCCTCCACTTT. It specifies CASSLKPVGSPLHF.

The chain joins TRBV9 to TRBJ2-1, with D perhaps matching TRBD2 (5 bases). Germline V CDR1 and CDR2: SGDLS, YYNGEE. The V gene lost 1 base and the J gene lost 0 bases, with 8 bases spanning the gap. CDR3 length: 15 amino acids. For the CDR3, the DNA is TGTGCCAGCAGCGTAAAGGCGGGCTCCTACAATGAGCAGTTCTTC. This sequence encodes CASSVKAGSYNEQFF.

The sample holds many counts of this clonotype. The chain links TRBV20-1 to TRBJ1-5; 7 bases line up with TRBD1. CDR1 is DFQATT and CDR2 is SNEGSKA in the germline V gene (reference sequence). CDR3 length equals 15 residues. J gave up 2 bases and V 3 bases, and 7 bases lay outside the gene matches. As DNA, the CDR3 is TGCAGTGCTAGTACAGGGGTGAGACGCAATCAGCCCCAGCATTTT. The encoded protein is CSASTGVRRNQPQHF.

This clonotype has just a few counts. J is TRBJ2-4 and V is TRBV7-2; TRBD2 might be the D (5 bases). There are 16 residues in the CDR3. Trimming cost V 1 base and J 7 bases, with 17 bases left between them. Germline V CDR1 and CDR2: SGHTA, FQGNSA. The DNA of the CDR3 is TGTGCCAGCAGCTTAGAGCTAGCCCCGGCGGAGAACATTCAGTACTTC. This gives the protein CASSLELAPAENIQYF.